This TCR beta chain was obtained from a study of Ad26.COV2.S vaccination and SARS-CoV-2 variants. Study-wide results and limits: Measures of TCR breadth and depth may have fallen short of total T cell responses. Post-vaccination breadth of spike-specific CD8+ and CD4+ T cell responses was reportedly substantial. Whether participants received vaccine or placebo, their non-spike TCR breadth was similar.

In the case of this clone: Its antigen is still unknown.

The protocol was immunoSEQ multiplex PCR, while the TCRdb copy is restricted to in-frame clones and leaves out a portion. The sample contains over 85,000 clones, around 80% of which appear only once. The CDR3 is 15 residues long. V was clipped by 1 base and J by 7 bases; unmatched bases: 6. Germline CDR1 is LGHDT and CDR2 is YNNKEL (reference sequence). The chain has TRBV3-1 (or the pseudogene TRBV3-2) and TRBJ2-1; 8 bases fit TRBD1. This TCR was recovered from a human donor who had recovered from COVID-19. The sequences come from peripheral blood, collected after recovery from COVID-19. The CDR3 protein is CASSQGWNRGNEQFF. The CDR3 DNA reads TGTGCCAGCAGCCAAGGATGGAACAGGGGGAATGAGCAGTTCTTC.